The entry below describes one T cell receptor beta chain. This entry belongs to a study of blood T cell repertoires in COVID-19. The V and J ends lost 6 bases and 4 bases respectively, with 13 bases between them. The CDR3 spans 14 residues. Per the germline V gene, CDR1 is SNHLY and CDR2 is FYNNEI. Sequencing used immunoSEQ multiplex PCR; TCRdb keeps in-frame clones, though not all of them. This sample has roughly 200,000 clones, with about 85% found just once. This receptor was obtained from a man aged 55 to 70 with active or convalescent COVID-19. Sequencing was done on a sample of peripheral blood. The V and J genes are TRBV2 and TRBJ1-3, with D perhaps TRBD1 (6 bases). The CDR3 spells CASSPQGSGNTIYF. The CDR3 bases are TGTGCCAGCAGCCCACAGGGATCCGGAAACACCATATATTTT.